Below, 19 T cell receptor beta chains from the same sample are listed, as sequenced in a study of tissue T cells after allogeneic stem cell transplantation. This table comes from immunoSEQ multiplex PCR, and its TCRdb copy is limited to in-frame clones, with some not included. The repertoire consists of about 9,800 clones, with around 62% occurring once and the leading ten covering about a tenth. The source was tissue from the ileum, collected at autopsy. These receptors originate from a woman aged 18-55 years with breast cancer.

The chain has TRBV28 and TRBJ1-6; D unresolved. Germline-derived CDR1 and CDR2 are MDHEN and SYDVKM. There are 14 residues in the CDR3. Trimming removed 5 bases from V and 9 bases from J, with 14 bases in between. CDR3: CASSGKTLGSPLHF. Written as DNA, the CDR3 is TGTGCCAGCAGTGGGAAAACTCTCGGTTCACCCCTCCACTTT.

This clone was seen a few times. The chain uses TRBV21-1 and TRBJ2-1; the D segment call TRBD2 is taken from the table without a DNA check. TRBV21-1 is shown as a pseudogene. The CDR3 consists of 20 residues. The CDR3: CASSSPRAAESYIDHNGQFF. CDR3 nucleotides: TGTGCCAGCAGCTCCCCTAGGGCAGCGGAAAGTTATATAGACCACAACGGGCAGTTCTTC.

V and J are TRBV10-3 and TRBJ2-5; TRBD2 is a possible D gene (6 bases). CDR1 is ENHRY and CDR2 is SYGVKD in the germline V gene. This CDR3 has 16 residues. The V gene lost 3 bases and the J gene lost 4 bases, with 18 bases spanning the gap. CDR3 protein: CAISDPGLTRGETQYF. The CDR3, as DNA: TGTGCCATCAGTGACCCTGGACTAACGAGGGGAGAGACCCAGTACTTC.

The chain's CDR3 is CASGTSAGNIQYF. The CDR3 DNA reads as TGTGCCAGTGGCACTAGCGCGGGAAACATTCAGTACTTC. The chain joins TRBV19 to TRBJ2-4, with 7 bases fitting TRBD2. This CDR3 contains 13 residues. Germline V gives CDR1 LNHDA, CDR2 SQIVND (reference sequence). Losses at the gene ends were 8 bases for V and 6 bases for J; bases not matched to a gene: 7.

This clone showed up just a few times. The CDR3 sequence: CASSQENQPQHF. Written as DNA, the CDR3 is TGTGCCAGCTCACAGGAAAATCAGCCCCAGCATTTT. The rearrangement links TRBV18 to TRBJ1-5; D not certain. Germline CDR1 KGHSH, CDR2 LQKENI. The CDR3 runs to 12 residues. Trimming pared 4 bases from V and 4 bases from J, leaving 5 bases between.

This rearrangement joins TRBV9 to TRBJ2-5, with D unclear. CDR3 size: 14 residues. Per germline, CDR1 SGDLS and CDR2 YYNGEE. The ends were cut back, 2 bases at V and 2 bases at J, with 10 bases in the middle. This CDR3 reads CASSVHSGQETQYF. In DNA form, the CDR3 reads TGTGCCAGCAGCGTTCATAGTGGGCAAGAGACCCAGTACTTC.

The chain combines TRBV2 with TRBJ2-7, with 9 bases identical to TRBD1. This CDR3 contains 14 residues. The J segment lost 6 bases and the V segment lost 3 bases, leaving 6 bases of the junction unmatched. The germline V gene encodes CDR1 SNHLY and CDR2 FYNNEI. CDR3 sequence (DNA): TGTGCCAGCAGTGACCCGGGACAGGGTGCCGAGCAGTACTTC. The encoded protein is CASSDPGQGAEQYF.

This chain links TRBV20-1 with TRBJ2-5, with TRBD2 matching over 10 bases. V lost 3 bases to trimming and J lost 1 base; unmatched junction nucleotides: 8. The CDR3 totals 16 residues. The germline CDR1 and CDR2 sequences are DFQATT and SNEGSKA (reference sequence). The CDR3 spells CSASGLAGVVQETQYF. CDR3 coding DNA: TGCAGTGCTAGTGGGCTAGCGGGAGTGGTCCAAGAGACCCAGTACTTC.

The chain carries TRBV3-1 (or the pseudogene TRBV3-2) and TRBJ2-5; 12 positions match TRBD2. Trimming removed 1 base from V and 5 bases from J; junction bases left unmatched: 5. The CDR3 is 16 amino acids. Germline CDR1 and CDR2: LGHDT and YNNKEL (reference sequence). This CDR3 reads CASSQGLAGVRETQYF. CDR3 bases: TGTGCCAGCAGCCAAGGACTAGCGGGAGTTAGGGAGACCCAGTACTTC.

This clone was detected a few times. The rearrangement uses TRBV6-5 and TRBJ1-5; D gene ambiguous. The CDR3 extends over 13 amino acids. V lost 6 bases, J lost 3 bases, and 9 bases lay in between. Germline CDR1 reads MNHEY; CDR2 reads SVGAGI. This CDR3 is CASRNTNNQPQHF. The CDR3 DNA is TGTGCCAGCAGGAACACTAACAATCAGCCCCAGCATTTT.

This chain uses TRBV6-2 or TRBV6-3 with TRBJ2-3; the match to TRBD2 covers 11 bases. This CDR3 contains 13 residues. V dropped 5 bases and J dropped 9; count of bases not matched to a gene: 4. Germline V gene lookup returns CDR1 MNHEY and CDR2 SVGEGT. The DNA for the CDR3 is TGTGCCAGCAGTCCCGGGACTAGCGGCACGCAGTATTTT. It is translated as CASSPGTSGTQYF.

Relative to its sample, this clone is medium-sized. The genes are TRBV14 and TRBJ1-2; TRBD1 might be the D (6 bases). There are 16 residues in the CDR3. The germline V and J ends were trimmed by 4 bases and 4 bases, with 19 bases remaining between them. From germline, CDR1 is SGHDN and CDR2 FVKESK. As DNA, the CDR3 is TGTGCCAGCAGCCCCTATGGGACATCCAATCTCTATGGCTACACCTTC. Protein sequence: CASSPYGTSNLYGYTF.

V and J are TRBV27 and TRBJ1-5; possibly TRBD1 for D (5 bases). Germline CDR1 reads MNHEY; CDR2 reads SMNVEV (reference sequence). Trimming removed 3 bases at V and 6 bases at J, with 12 bases between. The CDR3 has 14 residues. CDR3 in DNA: TGTGCCAGCAGTTTCGGGGCCGACTCTCAGCCCCAGCATTTT. Protein product: CASSFGADSQPQHF.

This clone appeared a single time. The chain uses TRBV18 and TRBJ2-5, with a possible D match to TRBD2 (6 bases). The germline gives CDR1 KGHSH, CDR2 LQKENI. V was pared by 2 bases and J by 7 bases, with 20 bases between. The CDR3 has 16 amino acids. The CDR3 DNA reads as TGTGCCAGCTCACCAGGAGGGACCGGGGCAGGCGGGACCCAGTACTTC. This codes for CASSPGGTGAGGTQYF.

The rearrangement links TRBV9 to TRBJ2-5, with TRBD1 matching over 10 bases. Trimming took 2 bases from V and 3 from J; bases not matched to a gene: 1. This CDR3 spans 14 amino acids. The germline V gene encodes CDR1 SGDLS and CDR2 YYNGEE. The CDR3 is CASSVGTGEETQYF. The DNA of the CDR3 is TGTGCCAGCAGCGTTGGGACAGGGGAAGAGACCCAGTACTTC.

The genes are TRBV27 and TRBJ2-1; D call uncertain. The CDR3 has 12 amino acids. Trimming took 5 bases from V and 11 from J, leaving 13 bases between them. The germline CDR1 and CDR2 sequences are MNHEY and SMNVEV (reference sequence). CDR3 amino acids: CASSHVPPKQFF. The DNA of the CDR3 is TGTGCCAGCAGTCACGTACCGCCGAAGCAGTTCTTC.

V is TRBV18 and J is TRBJ2-1, with 9 bases matching TRBD2. The ends lost 3 bases at V and 4 bases at J; junction bases unmatched: 1. CDR3 length: 14 amino acids. CDR1 KGHSH and CDR2 LQKENI come from the germline V gene. CDR3 DNA: TGTGCCAGCTCACCTCTAGCGGGGTACAATGAGCAGTTCTTC. Translation gives CASSPLAGYNEQFF. Full variable domain (outside the CDR3, taken from reference TRBV18 and TRBJ2-1): NAGVMQNPRHLVRRRGQEARLRCSPMKGHSHVYWYRQLPEEGLKFMVYLQKENIIDESGMPKERFSAEFPKEGPSILRIQQVVRGDSAAYFCASSPLAGYNEQFFGPGTRLTVL.

The genes are TRBV11-2 and TRBJ2-5, with no clear D. This CDR3 region has 15 residues. Germline CDR1 reads SGHAT; CDR2 reads FQNNGV. V lost 3 bases to trimming and J lost 5 bases, with 16 bases between them. The CDR3 protein is CASSLSAIEGETQYF. In DNA form, the CDR3 reads TGTGCCAGCAGCTTGTCTGCAATCGAAGGGGAGACCCAGTACTTC. Full variable domain (rest looked up from reference TRBV11-2 and TRBJ2-5): EAGVAQSPRYKIIEKRQSVAFWCNPISGHATLYWYQQILGQGPKLLIQFQNNGVVDDSQLPKDRFSAERLKGVDSTLKIQPAKLEDSAVYLCASSLSAIEGETQYFGPGTRLLVL.

By share, this clone counts as medium-sized. This CDR3 is CASSQDYHRNTEAFF. The CDR3 bases are TGCGCCAGCAGCCAAGATTATCACAGAAACACTGAAGCTTTCTTT. V and J are TRBV4-3 and TRBJ1-1; D unclear. CDR1 LGHNA and CDR2 YSLEER come from the germline V gene. V was pared by 0 bases and J by 2 bases, with 10 bases between. This CDR3 contains 15 residues.